Here is one T cell receptor beta chain with its context. This sample is part of a study of technical replicates of blood from a few donors. Assay used: immunoSEQ multiplex PCR; TCRdb lists only in-frame clones, some missing. Of roughly 81,000 clones in the sample, roughly 85% were seen once. The receptor was derived from a human donor in good health. Some clones in this sample may be carry-over from other donors' samples. Sequencing was performed on PBMCs.

This chain's CDR3 is CASSQDWDRGGSPLHF. CDR3 DNA sequence: TGCGCCAGCAGCCAAGATTGGGACAGGGGAGGCTCACCCCTCCACTTT. The genes are TRBV4-1 and TRBJ1-6, with 10 positions matching TRBD1. V lost 0 bases and J lost 10; bases outside the gene matches: 6. CDR1 and CDR2 (germline): MGHRA, YSYEKL. CDR3 length: 16 amino acids.